These T cell receptor beta chains were read from a single sample in a study of shared clonotypes between healthy human individuals. Using immunoSEQ multiplex PCR, the repertoire was profiled, and TCRdb retains in-frame clones only, with some absent. The repertoire holds around 700,000 clones, with approximately 79% as singletons. Sequencing was done on a sample of memory CD4+ T cells sorted from blood. These receptors were collected from a woman aged 30 to 39 in good health. Each CDR3 is given with its conserved first and last residue. The order of the fields is J gene, D gene, clone size, V gene, CDR3 protein, CDR3 DNA. D genes are given only for firm matches. Part of the rows lack a size; the others show once, few, many or a class for expanded clones.

TRBJ2-7 - - TRBV18 CASSPPRSPYEQYF TGTGCCAGCTCACCACCCCGTTCGCCCTACGAGCAGTACTTC
TRBJ2-1 TRBD2 - TRBV7-2 CASSYSGRETYNEQFF TGTGCCAGCAGCTATAGCGGGAGAGAGACCTACAATGAGCAGTTCTTC
TRBJ1-1 TRBD1 - TRBV5-4 CASSWDRGSGAFF TGTGCCAGCAGCTGGGACAGGGGATCCGGAGCTTTCTTT
TRBJ2-1 - - TRBV11-2 CASRVIGDSHEQFF TGTGCCAGCAGAGTCATAGGCGATTCACATGAGCAGTTCTTC
TRBJ2-7 - - TRBV2 CASGNRQTFSHF TGTGCCAGCGGAAACAGGCAAACTTTTAGCCACTTC
TRBJ2-7 - - TRBV2 CASSKDSQDEQYF TGTGCCAGCAGCAAGGACAGTCAGGACGAGCAGTACTTC
TRBJ2-2 - - TRBV2 CASRDPGLLFSTGELFF TGTGCCAGCAGGGATCCGGGACTCTTATTCTCCACCGGGGAGCTGTTTTTT
TRBJ2-7 - - TRBV11-2 CASSVFGGGQEQYF TGTGCCAGCAGCGTCTTTGGGGGGGGACAGGAGCAGTACTTC
TRBJ1-1 - once TRBV14 CASSPARLNTEAFF TGTGCCAGCAGCCCAGCCAGACTGAACACTGAAGCTTTCTTT
TRBJ1-1 - - TRBV6-5 CASSYSPGSTEAFF TGTGCCAGCAGTTACTCCCCAGGGAGCACTGAAGCTTTCTTT
TRBJ2-1 - - TRBV28 CASTQKRLSYNEQFF TGTGCCAGCACCCAGAAGAGACTATCCTACAATGAGCAGTTCTTC
TRBJ2-5 - - TRBV7-9 CASSMGQETQYF TGTGCCAGCAGTATGGGGCAGGAGACCCAGTACTTC
TRBJ1-1 TRBD1 - TRBV27 CASSSHGTGDTEAFF TGTGCCAGCAGTTCTCACGGGACAGGGGACACTGAAGCTTTCTTT
TRBJ2-1 - - TRBV28 CASSLAYNEQFF TGTGCCAGCAGTTTAGCCTACAATGAGCAGTTCTTC
TRBJ2-1 TRBD2 many TRBV5-1 CASSPASGSYNEQFF TGCGCCAGCAGCCCCGCTAGCGGGAGCTACAATGAGCAGTTCTTC
TRBJ1-2 - - TRBV28 CASLVGQGYSHGYTF TGTGCCAGCCTGGTTGGGCAGGGGTATTCTCATGGCTACACCTTC
TRBJ1-5 - - TRBV6-1 CASTLSRGQPQHF TGTGCCAGCACCCTGTCCAGGGGACAGCCCCAGCATTTT
TRBJ2-5 - - TRBV10-3 CAISDQRETQYF TGTGCCATCAGTGATCAGAGGGAGACCCAGTACTTC
TRBJ1-5 TRBD1 - TRBV10-3 CAISESGGQSNQPQHF TGTGCCATCAGTGAGTCAGGGGGCCAAAGCAATCAGCCCCAGCATTTT
TRBJ2-3 TRBD2 - TRBV29-1 CSTSGPWGQGTQYF TGCAGCACTAGCGGGCCCTGGGGGCAGGGTACGCAGTATTTT
TRBJ2-7 - few TRBV14 CASRQQGYEQYF TGTGCCAGCAGACAGCAAGGCTACGAGCAGTACTTC
TRBJ2-7 TRBD2 - TRBV5-1 CASSSLAGGAYEQYF TGCGCCAGCAGCTCGCTAGCGGGAGGGGCCTACGAGCAGTACTTC
TRBJ1-5 - - TRBV5-6 CASSLGENQPQHF TGTGCCAGCAGCTTGGGGGAAAATCAGCCCCAGCATTTT
TRBJ2-2 TRBD2 - TRBV9 CASKARETNTGELFF TGTGCCAGCAAGGCGCGGGAGACCAACACCGGGGAGCTGTTTTTT
TRBJ1-1 - - TRBV7-2 CASSLGAGLRTEAFF TGTGCCAGCAGCTTAGGAGCAGGACTGAGAACTGAAGCTTTCTTT
TRBJ1-1 - - TRBV5-1 CASSLAPGVPNTEAFF TGCGCCAGCAGCTTGGCTCCAGGGGTCCCGAACACTGAAGCTTTCTTT
TRBJ2-5 - - TRBV5-1 CASRDVQETQYF TGCGCCAGCAGGGACGTACAAGAGACCCAGTACTTC
TRBJ1-5 - - TRBV28 CAIGGYSNQPQHF TGTGCCATTGGGGGGTATAGCAATCAGCCCCAGCATTTT
TRBJ1-5 TRBD1 - TRBV28 CASSRQGAGNQPQHF TGTGCCAGCAGCCGACAGGGGGCAGGCAATCAGCCCCAGCATTTT
TRBJ2-1 - - TRBV19 CASSNPGGDEQFF TGTGCCAGTAGTAATCCTGGAGGGGATGAGCAGTTCTTC
TRBJ1-5 - - TRBV6-5 CASSYVGANQPQHF TGTGCCAGCAGTTATGTAGGGGCCAATCAGCCCCAGCATTTT
TRBJ2-5 - - TRBV5-8 CASSLVTAVEETQYF TGTGCCAGCAGCTTGGTCACGGCAGTAGAAGAGACCCAGTACTTC
TRBJ1-4 - - TRBV5-5 CASSRGGVSNEKLFF TGTGCCAGCAGCAGGGGCGGGGTCTCCAATGAAAAACTGTTTTTT
TRBJ1-2 - once TRBV9 CASSARTDLENYGYTF TGTGCCAGCAGCGCTCGGACAGACTTGGAAAACTATGGCTACACCTTC
TRBJ1-3 - few TRBV27 CASSRVIGNTIYF TGTGCCAGTTCCCGGGTAATAGGAAACACCATATATTTT
TRBJ1-1 - many TRBV19 CASSFYSNTEAFF TGTGCCAGTAGTTTCTATTCGAACACTGAAGCTTTCTTT
TRBJ2-2 TRBD1 - TRBV19 CASSGTGYTGELFF TGTGCCAGTAGCGGGACAGGATACACCGGGGAGCTGTTTTTT
TRBJ2-2 - - TRBV27 CASSSTGNTGELFF TGTGCCAGCAGTTCAACAGGGAACACCGGGGAGCTGTTTTTT
TRBJ1-3 - few TRBV5-8 CASHRASGNTIYF TGTGCCAGCCACCGGGCCTCTGGAAACACCATATATTTT
TRBJ2-1 - - TRBV7-9 CASSPGREQFF TGTGCCAGCAGCCCCGGCAGGGAGCAGTTCTTC
TRBJ2-5 TRBD2 - TRBV4-1 CASSQTGTSGSRVNF TGCGCCAGCAGCCAAACCGGGACTAGCGGGAGTAGAGTGAACTTC
TRBJ2-5 - - TRBV5-1 CASKLGSGGPQETQYF TGCGCCAGCAAGCTTGGTTCAGGGGGGCCCCAAGAGACCCAGTACTTC
TRBJ2-3 - - TRBV7-9 CAGRLGDTDTQYF TGTGCCGGGAGGTTGGGGGACACAGATACGCAGTATTTT
TRBJ2-1 TRBD2 - TRBV11-1 CASSSQGLARNEQFF TGTGCCAGCAGCTCCCAGGGACTAGCGAGGAATGAGCAGTTCTTC
TRBJ1-2 TRBD1 - TRBV18 CASSSGQAYYGYTF TGTGCCAGCTCATCGGGACAGGCCTACTATGGCTACACCTTC
TRBJ1-3 - - TRBV2 CASPHGNTIYF TGTGCCAGCCCCCACGGAAACACCATATATTTT
TRBJ1-5 - - TRBV6-4 CASSETGGGNQPQHF TGTGCCAGCAGTGAGACTGGGGGAGGCAATCAGCCCCAGCATTTT
TRBJ1-2 - few TRBV6-1 CASSEASRAPYGYTF TGTGCCAGCAGTGAAGCCAGTAGGGCACCGTATGGCTACACCTTC
TRBJ2-1 - few TRBV5-1 CASSLGGGLYNEQFF TGCGCCAGCAGCTTGGGAGGGGGGCTCTACAATGAGCAGTTCTTC
TRBJ2-3 TRBD2 few TRBV7-9 CASSLGSGRATDTQYF TGTGCCAGCAGCTTAGGCAGCGGGAGGGCGACAGATACGCAGTATTTT
TRBJ1-5 - - TRBV2 CASSDGRFNQPQHF TGTGCCAGCAGTGACGGAAGATTTAATCAGCCCCAGCATTTT
TRBJ2-1 TRBD2 - TRBV29-1 CSTAVWGSGRLSEQFF TGCAGCACAGCCGTTTGGGGTAGCGGGAGGCTGAGTGAGCAGTTCTTC
TRBJ1-5 TRBD1 many TRBV29-1 CSVRTGLNQPQHF TGCAGCGTCAGGACAGGGCTCAATCAGCCCCAGCATTTT
TRBJ1-2 TRBD1 few TRBV11-2 CASSTGTGGISGYTF TGTGCCAGCAGCACCGGGACAGGGGGAATAAGTGGCTACACCTTC